The clone carrying this T cell receptor beta chain was seen only a few times. The sample comes from a study of T cells after yellow fever vaccination. Germline values: CDR1 SGHTA, CDR2 FQGNSA. The CDR3 runs 14 residues. Trimming removed 5 bases from V and 2 bases from J, with 13 bases in between. TCRdb ran MiXCR on the 5' RACE reads and lists one entry per CDR3 protein. Of around 550,000 distinct CDR3 sequences in the sample, roughly 21% are singletons; the top ten hold around an eighth. The chain employs TRBV7-2 and TRBJ2-7, with D hard to call. The sequencing here drew on PBMCs, taken 15 days after the yellow fever booster vaccination. This TCR was recovered from a man under 40 who received the YFV17D yellow fever vaccine. The CDR3 region has the DNA TGTGCCAGCAGCCCGGCCGGCGGAGCCTACGAGCAGTACTTC. Residues: CASSPAGGAYEQYF.